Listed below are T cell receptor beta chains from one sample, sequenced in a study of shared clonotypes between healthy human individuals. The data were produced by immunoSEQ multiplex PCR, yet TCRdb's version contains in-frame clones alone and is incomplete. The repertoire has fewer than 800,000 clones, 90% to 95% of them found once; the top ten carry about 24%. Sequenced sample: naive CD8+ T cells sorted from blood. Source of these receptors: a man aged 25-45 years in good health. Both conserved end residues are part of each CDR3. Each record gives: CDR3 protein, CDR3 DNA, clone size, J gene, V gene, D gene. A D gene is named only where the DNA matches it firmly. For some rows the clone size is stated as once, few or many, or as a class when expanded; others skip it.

CASSPMTTPYEQYF | TGTGCCAGCAGTCCAATGACTACCCCCTACGAGCAGTACTTC | NA | TRBJ2-7 | TRBV27 | NA
CASSARDHGLLRETQYF | TGTGCCAGCAGCGCTCGGGACCACGGATTGCTGAGGGAGACCCAGTACTTC | NA | TRBJ2-5 | TRBV13 | NA
CAIKPGLAGVEQYF | TGTGCCATCAAGCCGGGACTAGCGGGAGTTGAGCAGTACTTC | NA | TRBJ2-7 | TRBV27 | TRBD2
CASSPNRGFIEKLFF | TGTGCCAGCAGTCCAAACAGGGGGTTCATCGAAAAACTGTTTTTT | NA | TRBJ1-4 | TRBV27 | TRBD1
CASSFDDGAQETQYF | TGTGCCAGCAGCTTCGACGACGGAGCCCAAGAGACCCAGTACTTC | NA | TRBJ2-5 | TRBV7-2 | NA
CASSLRDRPGETQYF | TGTGCCAGCAGTTTACGGGACAGGCCTGGAGAGACCCAGTACTTC | NA | TRBJ2-5 | TRBV27 | TRBD1
CASSFASGDNEQFF | TGTGCCAGCAGTTTTGCTAGCGGAGACAATGAGCAGTTCTTC | NA | TRBJ2-1 | TRBV27 | TRBD2
CASSLSGTGNYNEQFF | TGTGCCAGCAGCTTATCTGGGACAGGGAACTACAATGAGCAGTTCTTC | NA | TRBJ2-1 | TRBV7-9 | TRBD1
CASSNTGGWGNQPQHF | TGTGCCAGCAGCAACACGGGGGGTTGGGGCAATCAGCCCCAGCATTTT | NA | TRBJ1-5 | TRBV7-9 | NA
CSVPQGPSGYTF | TGCAGCGTTCCTCAGGGACCTAGTGGCTACACCTTC | NA | TRBJ1-2 | TRBV29-1 | NA
CASSPGQLIYGYTF | TGTGCCAGCAGCCCTGGGCAGCTGATCTATGGCTACACCTTC | many | TRBJ1-2 | TRBV6-5 | NA
CASSRQGLRTEAFF | TGTGCCAGCAGTCGACAGGGTTTAAGGACTGAAGCTTTCTTT | NA | TRBJ1-1 | TRBV6-5 | TRBD1
CASRETGQQYF | TGTGCCAGCAGGGAGACCGGGCAGCAGTACTTC | NA | TRBJ2-7 | TRBV27 | NA
CASAGTSGLVVSYEQYF | TGTGCCAGCGCCGGGACTAGCGGGTTAGTTGTGTCCTACGAGCAGTACTTC | NA | TRBJ2-7 | TRBV5-5 | TRBD2
CASSVVFDRSAYEQYF | TGCGCCAGCAGCGTAGTATTCGACAGGAGCGCCTACGAGCAGTACTTC | once | TRBJ2-7 | TRBV4-1 | NA
CAISESTGGSDQPQHF | TGTGCCATCAGTGAGTCGACAGGGGGCTCAGATCAGCCCCAGCATTTT | NA | TRBJ1-5 | TRBV10-3 | TRBD1
CASSLVVGNSYEQYF | TGTGCCAGCAGCTTAGTAGTGGGTAACTCCTACGAGCAGTACTTC | once | TRBJ2-7 | TRBV7-9 | NA
CASDRGGDGYTF | TGTGCCTCGGACAGGGGAGGGGATGGCTACACCTTC | NA | TRBJ1-2 | TRBV30 | TRBD1
CASSPSGSSSYEQYF | TGTGCCAGCAGCCCCAGCGGCAGCAGCAGCTACGAGCAGTACTTC | NA | TRBJ2-7 | TRBV7-2 | NA
CASSPIGVYNQPQHF | TGTGCCAGCAGTCCCATTGGGGTCTACAATCAGCCCCAGCATTTT | NA | TRBJ1-5 | TRBV27 | NA
CASSSPEHSYNEQFF | TGTGCCAGCAGTTCGCCGGAGCACTCCTACAATGAGCAGTTCTTC | NA | TRBJ2-1 | TRBV28 | NA
CSVERGDGYEQYF | TGCAGCGTTGAAAGGGGAGACGGCTACGAGCAGTACTTC | NA | TRBJ2-7 | TRBV29-1 | NA